This TCR beta chain was retrieved from a study of CXCR3-negative and CXCR3-positive naive CD8 T cells (dated by TCRdb to 2018 to 2020). Regarding the study in general: In total, some 140 million TRB reads were obtained, which works out to roughly 1.5 +/- 0.3 million reads per library. The diversity and physicochemical repertoire analyses included eleven to twelve donors pooled from two independent experiments. For the TRBV-TRBJ cluster analysis, the naive subsets came from 5 or 6 donors, while the memory cells came from 3 donors.

Sequencing was performed on a NextSeq 550. The Human TCR Profiling Kit (MiLaboratory) was used to prepare UMI-labeled 5' RACE TRB cDNA libraries. The full amount of extracted RNA was used for cDNA synthesis, and the full amount of resulting cDNA was used for PCR amplification. Libraries were prepared in parallel with an identical number of PCR cycles. As for the original processing: MIGEC and MiXCR extracted about 57,000 +/- 9,900 unique UMI-labeled TRB cDNA molecules per library, requiring at least two reads per UMI. An average of roughly 40,000 +/- 10,000 functional in-frame TRB CDR3 nucleotide clonotypes without stop codons was found per library. After downsampling to 5000 UMI-labeled TRB molecules per sample, diversity metrics such as normalized Shannon-Wiener and Chao1 were calculated in VDJtools. For the central five CDR3 residues, VDJtools calculated physicochemical properties weighted by clonotype size, namely interaction energy, strength, volume and Kidera factor 4. Each entry corresponds to one CDR3 protein sequence from reads that TCRdb reprocessed, and DNA is not given. These V and J calls rely on TCRdb rather than the paper's analysis. The table for this sample shows 150,000 to 180,000 distinct CDR3 sequences. The ten largest clones add up to 0.45% to 0.55% of the sample.

Looking up the germline V gene (reference sequence) yields CDR1 SEHNR and CDR2 FQNEAQ. The CDR3 sequence holds 14 residues, the cysteine and phenylalanine included. No DNA was logged. About this clonotype: Its antigen has not been determined.

On the study overall, not on this receptor specifically: Because surface CD5, which has been linked to self-reactivity in mice, was comparable between naive subsets, TCR interaction strength was also inferred from TRB CDR3 physicochemical properties. Both naive subsets had comparably high repertoire diversity, while memory CD8+ T cells had much lower repertoire diversity. TRBV-TRBJ usage was similar between naive CXCR3-negative and CXCR3-positive cells from the same donor, while memory cells showed distinct patterns. CXCR3 expression partially decreased after cryopreservation, so most assays used freshly isolated PBMCs. TRB CDR3s from CXCR3-positive naive cells showed higher hydrophobicity (lower Kidera factor 4), lower energy, and higher strength and volume indices than CXCR3-negative naive cells.

For every CD8+ T cell subset, 250,000 to 300,000 cells were flow-sorted straight into RLT lysis buffer, and each subset was sorted in triplicate. To keep memory contaminants out, a stringent definition of naive CD8+ T cells was applied: CD45RO-CCR7+CD27+CD95-. Using standard density gradient centrifugation, peripheral blood mononuclear cells were isolated from buffy coats. Naive CXCR3-negative and CXCR3-positive CD8+ T cells were flow-sorted using a FACSAria III. An RNeasy Mini Kit was used to extract total RNA from the sorted cells. Sequencing input: naive CXCR3+ CD8+ T cells from blood. What this sample's cell subset or site label stands for: CD45RO-CCR7+CD27+CD95- naive CD8+ T cells expressing CXCR3 (TNR3+). The rearrangement combines TRBV7-9 with TRBJ2-3; TCRdb's D call of TRBD1 is untestable without DNA. This sequence was found in a human donor in good health. Some clones in this sample may be carry-over from other donors' samples. This receptor carries the CDR3 CASSPWDRTDTQYF. Reference TRBV7-9 and TRBJ2-3 genes cover what lies past the CDR3, so the full variable domain is DTGVSQNPRHKITKRGQNVTFRCDPISEHNRLYWYRQTLGQGPEFLTYFQNEAQLEKSRLLSDRFSAERPKGSFSTLEIQRTEQGDSAMYLCASSPWDRTDTQYFGPGTRLTVL.